The following is a T cell receptor beta chain sequence with its context. The sample belongs to a study of CD8+ T cells in alopecia areata. Study-wide background: For the treated group, dosing was oral tofacitinib at 5 to 10 mg twice daily.

Germline V gives CDR1 GTSNPN, CDR2 SVGIG (reference sequence). J was trimmed by 5 bases and V by 8 bases; bases with no gene match: 10. This CDR3 is built from 13 residues. The authors extracted RNA and reverse transcribed it into cDNA as the sequencing template. The table came from immunoSEQ multiplex PCR; TCRdb's copy has only in-frame clones and leaves some out. The sample consists of fewer than 200,000 clones, approximately 65% of them appearing once. The TCR comes from a human donor with alopecia areata. The sample here was CD8+ T cells sorted from blood, taken at week 0. The chain has TRBV30 and TRBJ1-2, with TRBD1 matching over 8 bases. As DNA, the CDR3 is TGTGCCGGCATCTGGACAGGGTCATATGGCTACACCTTC. It yields the protein CAGIWTGSYGYTF.